The T cell receptor beta chain under discussion was sequenced for a study of cytomegalovirus exposure and HLA in healthy donors. Of note for this clone: Its antigen is unidentified. The junction departs from germline at one end; a sequencing error may be responsible.

Study-wide findings and caveats: According to the study, around 150 TCR beta chains were cytomegalovirus-associated.

PCR employed 60 Vbeta and 13 Jbeta primers. The data were produced by immunoSEQ multiplex PCR, yet TCRdb's version contains in-frame clones alone and is incomplete. The data show some 57,000 clones, with about 89% seen just once and over 1.2% held by the top ten. Germline CDR1 reads SEHNR; CDR2 reads FQNEAQ (reference sequence). This CDR3 spans 12 amino acids. The chain couples TRBV7-9 to TRBJ2-3; unclear D gene. Specimen: PBMCs. This TCR derives from a man between 25 and 39 years old in good health and CMV-seropositive. CDR3 in DNA: TGTTCCAGCAGCTTACCAACAGATACGCAGTATTTT. It specifies CSSSLPTDTQYF.